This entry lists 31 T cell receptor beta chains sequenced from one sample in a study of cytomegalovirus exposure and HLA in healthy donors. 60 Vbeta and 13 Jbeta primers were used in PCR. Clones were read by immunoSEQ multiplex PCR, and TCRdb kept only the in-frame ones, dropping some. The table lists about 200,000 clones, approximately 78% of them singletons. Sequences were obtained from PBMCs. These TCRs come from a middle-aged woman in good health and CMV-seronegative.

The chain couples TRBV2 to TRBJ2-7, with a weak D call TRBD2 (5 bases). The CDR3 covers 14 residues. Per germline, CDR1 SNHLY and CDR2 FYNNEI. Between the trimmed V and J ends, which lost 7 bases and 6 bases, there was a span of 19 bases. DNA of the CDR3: TGTGCCAGCACCCGAATGGTGACGGCGGGCGAGCAGTACTTC. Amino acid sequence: CASTRMVTAGEQYF.

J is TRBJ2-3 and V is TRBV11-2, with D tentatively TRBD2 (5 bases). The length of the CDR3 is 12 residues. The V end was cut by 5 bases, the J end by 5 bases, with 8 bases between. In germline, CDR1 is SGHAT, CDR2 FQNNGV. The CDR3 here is CASSQRGDTQYF. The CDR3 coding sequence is TGTGCCAGCAGCCAACGGGGAGATACGCAGTATTTT.

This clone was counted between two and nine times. CDR3 in amino acids: CASSYRWQGAFETQYF. The CDR3 nucleotides are TGTGCCAGCAGTTACAGGTGGCAGGGGGCCTTTGAGACCCAGTACTTC. V gene TRBV6-5 combines with J gene TRBJ2-5; TRBD1 agrees at 8 bases. This CDR3 is 16 amino acids long. The J segment lost 5 bases and the V segment lost 2 bases, leaving 10 bases of the junction unmatched. Germline lookup yields CDR1 MNHEY and CDR2 SVGAGI.

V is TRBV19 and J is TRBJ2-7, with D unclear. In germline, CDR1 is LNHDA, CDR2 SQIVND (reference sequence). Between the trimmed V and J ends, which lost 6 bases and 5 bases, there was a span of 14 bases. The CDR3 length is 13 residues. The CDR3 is CASSLRNLDEQYF. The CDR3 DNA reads TGTGCCAGTAGCCTCAGGAATCTGGACGAGCAGTACTTC.

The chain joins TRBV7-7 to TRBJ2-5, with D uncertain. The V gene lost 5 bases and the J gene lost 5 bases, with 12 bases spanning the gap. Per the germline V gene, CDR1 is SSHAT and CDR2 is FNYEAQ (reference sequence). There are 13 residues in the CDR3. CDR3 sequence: CASSKASRETQYF. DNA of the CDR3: TGTGCCAGCAGCAAAGCCTCCCGGGAGACCCAGTACTTC. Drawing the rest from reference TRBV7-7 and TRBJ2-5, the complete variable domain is GAGVSQSPRYKVTKRGQDVTLRCDPISSHATLYWYQQALGQGPEFLTYFNYEAQPDKSGLPSDRFSAERPEGSISTLTIQRTEQRDSAMYRCASSKASRETQYFGPGTRLLVL.

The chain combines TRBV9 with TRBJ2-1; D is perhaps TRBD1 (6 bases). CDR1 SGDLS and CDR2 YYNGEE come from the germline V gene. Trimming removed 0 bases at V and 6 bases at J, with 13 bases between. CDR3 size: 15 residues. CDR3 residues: CASSVGQGPTNEQFF. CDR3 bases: TGTGCCAGCAGCGTAGGGCAGGGGCCGACCAATGAGCAGTTCTTC.

CDR3 residues: CASSVGGQVGIYEQYF. Written as DNA, the CDR3 is TGTGCCAGCAGCGTAGGAGGACAGGTGGGTATCTACGAGCAGTACTTC. The rearrangement links TRBV9 to TRBJ2-7, with TRBD1 matching over 7 bases. With 0 bases clipped from V and 3 bases from J, the junction kept 9 bases outside the gene matches. The CDR3 runs 16 residues. Germline loops: CDR1 SGDLS, CDR2 YYNGEE.

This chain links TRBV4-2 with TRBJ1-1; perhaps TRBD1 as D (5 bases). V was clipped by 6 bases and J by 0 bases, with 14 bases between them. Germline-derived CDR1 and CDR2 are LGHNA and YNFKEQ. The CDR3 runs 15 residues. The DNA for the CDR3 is TGTGCCAGCAGATCAGGGCAATTGGTGAACACTGAAGCTTTCTTT. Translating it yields CASRSGQLVNTEAFF.

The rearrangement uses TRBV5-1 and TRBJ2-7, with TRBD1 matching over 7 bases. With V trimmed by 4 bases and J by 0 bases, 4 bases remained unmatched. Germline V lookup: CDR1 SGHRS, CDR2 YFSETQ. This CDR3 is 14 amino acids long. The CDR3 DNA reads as TGCGCCAGCAGCAGGACAGGAAGCTCCTACGAGCAGTACTTC. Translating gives CASSRTGSSYEQYF.

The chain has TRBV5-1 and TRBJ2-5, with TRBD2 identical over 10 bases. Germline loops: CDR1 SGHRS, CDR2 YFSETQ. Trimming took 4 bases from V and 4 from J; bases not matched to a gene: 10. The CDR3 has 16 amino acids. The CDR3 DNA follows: TGCGCCAGCAGCGGACCTAGCGGGAGAAGAGGAGAGACCCAGTACTTC. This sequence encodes CASSGPSGRRGETQYF. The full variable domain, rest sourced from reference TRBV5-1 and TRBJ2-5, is KAGVTQTPRYLIKTRGQQVTLSCSPISGHRSVSWYQQTPGQGLQFLFEYFSETQRNKGNFPGRFSGRQFSNSRSEMNVSTLELGDSALYLCASSGPSGRRGETQYFGPGTRLLVL.

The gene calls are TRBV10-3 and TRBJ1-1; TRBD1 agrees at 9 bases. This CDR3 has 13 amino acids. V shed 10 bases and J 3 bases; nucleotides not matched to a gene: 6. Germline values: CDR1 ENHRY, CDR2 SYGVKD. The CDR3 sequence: CATRDRADTEAFF. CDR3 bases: TGTGCCACCCGGGACAGGGCGGACACTGAAGCTTTCTTT.

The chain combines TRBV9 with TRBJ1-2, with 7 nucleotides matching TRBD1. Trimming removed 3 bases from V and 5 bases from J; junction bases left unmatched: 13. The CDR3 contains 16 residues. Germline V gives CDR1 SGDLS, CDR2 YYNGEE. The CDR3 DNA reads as TGTGCCAGCAGCGATGACCCGATGGGGACAGCATATGGCTACACCTTC. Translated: CASSDDPMGTAYGYTF. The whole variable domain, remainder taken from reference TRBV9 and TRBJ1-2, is DSGVTQTPKHLITATGQRVTLRCSPRSGDLSVYWYQQSLDQGLQFLIQYYNGEERAKGNILERFSAQQFPDLHSELNLSSLELGDSALYFCASSDDPMGTAYGYTFGSGTRLTVV.

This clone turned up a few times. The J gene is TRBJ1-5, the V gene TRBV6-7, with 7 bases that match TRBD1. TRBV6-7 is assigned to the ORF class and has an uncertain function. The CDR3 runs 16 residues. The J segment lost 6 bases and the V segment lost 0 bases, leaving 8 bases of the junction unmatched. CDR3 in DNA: TGTGCCAGCAGTTACTCGATGAGGGGGCACAGTCAGCCCCAGCATTTT. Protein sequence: CASSYSMRGHSQPQHF.

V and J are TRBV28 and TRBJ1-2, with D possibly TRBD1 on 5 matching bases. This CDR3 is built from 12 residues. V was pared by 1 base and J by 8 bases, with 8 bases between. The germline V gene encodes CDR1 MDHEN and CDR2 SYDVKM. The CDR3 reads CASSLSGSGYTF. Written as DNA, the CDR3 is TGTGCCAGCAGTTTATCAGGGTCCGGCTACACCTTC.

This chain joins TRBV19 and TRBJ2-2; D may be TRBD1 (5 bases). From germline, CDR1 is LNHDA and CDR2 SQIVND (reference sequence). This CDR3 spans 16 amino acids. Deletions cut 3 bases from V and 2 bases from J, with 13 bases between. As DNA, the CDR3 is TGTGCCAGTAGTATTACGGCAGGGCAAAACACCGGGGAGCTGTTTTTT. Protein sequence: CASSITAGQNTGELFF. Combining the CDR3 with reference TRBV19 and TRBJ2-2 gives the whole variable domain DGGITQSPKYLFRKEGQNVTLSCEQNLNHDAMYWYRQDPGQGLRLIYYSQIVNDFQKGDIAEGYSVSREKKESFPLTVTSAQKNPTAFYLCASSITAGQNTGELFFGEGSRLTVL.

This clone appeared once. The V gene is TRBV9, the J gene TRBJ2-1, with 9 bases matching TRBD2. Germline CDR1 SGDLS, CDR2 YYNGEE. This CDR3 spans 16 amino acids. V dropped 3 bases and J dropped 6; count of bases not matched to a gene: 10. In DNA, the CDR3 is TGTGCCAGCAGCGAGAGATCACTAGCGGGTAGCAATGAGCAGTTCTTC. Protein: CASSERSLAGSNEQFF.

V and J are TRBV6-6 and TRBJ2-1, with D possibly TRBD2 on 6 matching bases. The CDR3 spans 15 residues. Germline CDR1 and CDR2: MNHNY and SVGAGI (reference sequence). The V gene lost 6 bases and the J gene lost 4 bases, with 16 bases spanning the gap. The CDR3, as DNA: TGTGCCAGCAGGGCCCGGGACTCCCCATACAATGAGCAGTTCTTC. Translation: CASRARDSPYNEQFF.

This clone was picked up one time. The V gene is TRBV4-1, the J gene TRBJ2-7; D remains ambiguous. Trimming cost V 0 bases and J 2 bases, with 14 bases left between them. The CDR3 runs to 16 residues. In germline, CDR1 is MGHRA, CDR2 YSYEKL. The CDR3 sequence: CASSQDLEYSAYEQYF. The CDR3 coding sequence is TGCGCCAGCAGCCAAGATCTCGAGTACAGTGCCTACGAGCAGTACTTC.

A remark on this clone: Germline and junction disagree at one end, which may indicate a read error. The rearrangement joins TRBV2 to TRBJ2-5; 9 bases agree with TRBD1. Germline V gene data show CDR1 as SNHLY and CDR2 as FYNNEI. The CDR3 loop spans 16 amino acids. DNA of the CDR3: TGTGCCAGCAGTCAAGCCGACAGGGGGTCGAAAGAGACCCAGTACTTC. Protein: CASSQADRGSKETQYF. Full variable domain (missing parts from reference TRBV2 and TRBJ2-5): EPEVTQTPSHQVTQMGQEVILRCVPISNHLYFYWYRQILGQKVEFLVSFYNNEISEKSEIFDDQFSVERPDGSNFTLKIRSTKLEDSAMYFCASSQADRGSKETQYFGPGTRLLVL.

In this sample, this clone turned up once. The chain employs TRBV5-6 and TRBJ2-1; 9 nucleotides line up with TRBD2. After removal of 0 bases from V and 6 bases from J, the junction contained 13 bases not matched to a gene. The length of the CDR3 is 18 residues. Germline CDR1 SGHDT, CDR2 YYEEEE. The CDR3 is CASSLAGVAGATGNEQFF. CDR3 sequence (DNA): TGTGCCAGCAGCTTGGCCGGAGTAGCGGGAGCTACGGGCAATGAGCAGTTCTTC.

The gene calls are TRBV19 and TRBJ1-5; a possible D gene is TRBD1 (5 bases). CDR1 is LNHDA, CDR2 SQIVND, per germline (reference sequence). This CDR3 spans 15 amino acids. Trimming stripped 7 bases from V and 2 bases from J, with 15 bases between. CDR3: CASIPGNWGNQPQHF. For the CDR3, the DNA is TGTGCCAGTATTCCAGGGAATTGGGGCAATCAGCCCCAGCATTTT. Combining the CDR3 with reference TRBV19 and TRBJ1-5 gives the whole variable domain DGGITQSPKYLFRKEGQNVTLSCEQNLNHDAMYWYRQDPGQGLRLIYYSQIVNDFQKGDIAEGYSVSREKKESFPLTVTSAQKNPTAFYLCASIPGNWGNQPQHFGDGTRLSIL.

The CDR3 spells CASSPPTGGLSGYTF. In DNA form, the CDR3 reads TGTGCCAGCAGCCCCCCGACAGGGGGCTTGAGTGGCTACACCTTC. This chain uses TRBV7-9 with TRBJ1-2; 10 positions agree with TRBD1. V trimming: 5 bases; J trimming: 7 bases; junction bases outside the gene matches: 10. Per germline, CDR1 SEHNR and CDR2 FQNEAQ (reference sequence). The CDR3 runs to 15 residues.

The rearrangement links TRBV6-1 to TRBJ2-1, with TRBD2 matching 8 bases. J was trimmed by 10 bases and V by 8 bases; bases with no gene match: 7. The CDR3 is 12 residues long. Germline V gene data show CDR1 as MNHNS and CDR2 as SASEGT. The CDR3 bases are TGTGCCAGCGGGGGGGTAGCGGGAGAGCAGTTCTTC. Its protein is CASGGVAGEQFF.

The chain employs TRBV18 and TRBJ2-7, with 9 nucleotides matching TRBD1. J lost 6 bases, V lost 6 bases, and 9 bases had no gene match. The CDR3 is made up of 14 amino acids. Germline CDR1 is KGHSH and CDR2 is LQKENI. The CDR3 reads CASSSGTGLFEQYF. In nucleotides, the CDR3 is TGTGCCAGCTCGTCCGGGACAGGGTTATTCGAGCAGTACTTC.

The CDR3 reads CASSQGRGGWAQYF. DNA of the CDR3: TGTGCCAGCAGCCAAGGGCGAGGGGGTTGGGCGCAGTATTTT. V gene TRBV14 combines with J gene TRBJ2-3, with D possibly being TRBD1 (6 bases). The germline V gene has CDR1 SGHDN and CDR2 FVKESK. Trimming removed 1 base from V and 10 bases from J, with 15 bases in between. The CDR3 totals 14 residues. The full variable domain, its missing parts supplied by reference TRBV14 and TRBJ2-3, is EAGVTQFPSHSVIEKGQTVTLRCDPISGHDNLYWYRRVMGKEIKFLLHFVKESKQDESGMPNNRFLAERTGGTYSTLKVQPAELEDSGVYFCASSQGRGGWAQYFGPGTRLTVL.

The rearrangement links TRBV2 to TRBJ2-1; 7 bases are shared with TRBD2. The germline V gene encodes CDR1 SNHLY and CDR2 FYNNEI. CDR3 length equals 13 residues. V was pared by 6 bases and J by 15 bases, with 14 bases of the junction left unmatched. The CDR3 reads CASRRSEGGLLFF. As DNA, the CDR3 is TGTGCCAGCAGACGCAGTGAGGGAGGGCTGCTGTTCTTC.

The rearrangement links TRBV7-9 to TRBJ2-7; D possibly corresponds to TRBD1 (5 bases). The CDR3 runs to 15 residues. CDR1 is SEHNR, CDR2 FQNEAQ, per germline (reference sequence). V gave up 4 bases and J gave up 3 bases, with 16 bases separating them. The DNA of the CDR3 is TGTGCCAGCAGCTCCCCAGGGTCATTAAACTACGAGCAGTACTTC. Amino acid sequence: CASSSPGSLNYEQYF.

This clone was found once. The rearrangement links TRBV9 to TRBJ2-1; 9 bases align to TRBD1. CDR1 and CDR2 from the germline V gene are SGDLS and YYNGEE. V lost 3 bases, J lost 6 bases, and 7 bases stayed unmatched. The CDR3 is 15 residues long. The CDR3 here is CASSGGTGMSNEQFF. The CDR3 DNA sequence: TGTGCCAGCAGCGGAGGGACAGGGATGAGCAATGAGCAGTTCTTC.

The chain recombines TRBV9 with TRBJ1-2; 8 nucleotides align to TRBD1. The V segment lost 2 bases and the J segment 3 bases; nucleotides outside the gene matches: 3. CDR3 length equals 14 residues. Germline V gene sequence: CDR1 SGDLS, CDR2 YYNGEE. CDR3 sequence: CASSVGTGHYGYTF. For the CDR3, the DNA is TGTGCCAGCAGCGTCGGGACAGGCCACTATGGCTACACCTTC. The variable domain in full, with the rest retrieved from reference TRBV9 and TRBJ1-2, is DSGVTQTPKHLITATGQRVTLRCSPRSGDLSVYWYQQSLDQGLQFLIQYYNGEERAKGNILERFSAQQFPDLHSELNLSSLELGDSALYFCASSVGTGHYGYTFGSGTRLTVV.

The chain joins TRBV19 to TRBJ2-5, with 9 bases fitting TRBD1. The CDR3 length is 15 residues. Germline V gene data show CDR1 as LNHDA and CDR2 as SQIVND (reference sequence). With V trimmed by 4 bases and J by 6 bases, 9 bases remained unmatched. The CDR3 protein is CASSNTGGAGKTQYF. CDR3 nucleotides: TGTGCCAGTAGTAATACAGGGGGCGCTGGGAAGACCCAGTACTTC.

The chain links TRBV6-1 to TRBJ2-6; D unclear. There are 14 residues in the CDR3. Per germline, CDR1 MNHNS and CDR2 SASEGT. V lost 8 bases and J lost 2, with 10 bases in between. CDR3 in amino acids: CASQLEAGANVLTF. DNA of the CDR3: TGTGCCAGCCAGCTAGAAGCTGGGGCCAACGTCCTGACTTTC.